The 20 T cell receptor beta chains below come from one sample, sequenced in a study of cytomegalovirus exposure and HLA in healthy donors (dated by TCRdb to about 2017). Library prep was done by the immunoSEQ multiplex PCR assay. For the multiplex PCR, a mixture combining 60 forward primers for TCR Vbeta segments and 13 reverse primers for TCR Jbeta segments was used. In TCRdb, the immuneACCESS table is reduced to in-frame sequences with V and J assigned. These tables do not hold every clone; where another copy was compared, an unresolved V gene accounts for under half, and the others remain unexplained. The sample table shows roughly 140,000 clones, and roughly 76% are seen once. The ten most abundant clones make up less than 1.5% of the sample. Sequenced: PBMCs. The source of these receptors is a female donor in good health and CMV-seronegative.

V and J are TRBV19 and TRBJ1-1, with 8 nucleotides matching TRBD1. This CDR3 is built from 15 residues. CDR1 and CDR2 from the germline V gene are LNHDA and SQIVND (reference sequence). Germline trimming cut 0 bases from V and 0 bases from J; bases unmatched to any gene: 0. CDR3 in DNA: TGTGCCAGTAGTATAGACAGGGGGCTGAACACTGAAGCTTTCTTT. As protein: CASSIDRGLNTEAFF.

This clone is a singleton in its sample. This sequence joins TRBV4-1 and TRBJ1-1; D gene ambiguous. CDR1 and CDR2 from the germline V gene are MGHRA and YSYEKL. The CDR3 totals 14 residues. V lost 0 bases, J lost 1 base, and 6 bases lay in between. As DNA, the CDR3 is TGCGCCAGCAGCCAAGAGGGCAGGAACACTGAAGCTTTCTTT. Translating it yields CASSQEGRNTEAFF.

V is TRBV7-9 and J is TRBJ1-4; D gene uncertain. CDR3 length equals 15 residues. Germline lookup yields CDR1 SEHNR and CDR2 FQNEAQ (reference sequence). V was cut by 4 bases and J by 3 bases, with 12 bases left in between. CDR3 sequence (DNA): TGTGCCAGCAGCTGGGCAGGCTTAGCTAATGAAAAACTGTTTTTT. Its protein product is CASSWAGLANEKLFF.

The chain recombines TRBV28 with TRBJ2-5; TRBD1 agrees at 7 bases. Germline loops: CDR1 MDHEN, CDR2 SYDVKM. V was pared by 6 bases and J by 5 bases, with 6 bases of the junction left unmatched. The CDR3 totals 13 residues. As DNA, the CDR3 is TGTGCCAGCAGACGACAGGGTTATGAGACCCAGTACTTC. The encoded protein is CASRRQGYETQYF. Full variable domain (missing parts from reference TRBV28 and TRBJ2-5): DVKVTQSSRYLVKRTGEKVFLECVQDMDHENMFWYRQDPGLGLRLIYFSYDVKMKEKGDIPEGYSVSREKKERFSLILESASTNQTSMYLCASRRQGYETQYFGPGTRLLVL.

The rearrangement uses TRBV7-3 and TRBJ1-1, with D possibly matching TRBD1 (6 bases). From germline, CDR1 is SGHTA and CDR2 FQGTGA. The V gene lost 1 base and the J gene lost 7 bases, with 13 bases spanning the gap. This CDR3 is built from 14 residues. In nucleotides, the CDR3 is TGTGCCAGCAGCTTAATGAGGGGGACGGATGAAGCTTTCTTT. It codes for CASSLMRGTDEAFF.

The chain recombines TRBV6-5 with TRBJ2-7, with no clear D. The germline V and J ends were trimmed by 5 bases and 2 bases, with 13 bases remaining between them. Germline lookup yields CDR1 MNHEY and CDR2 SVGAGI. There are 14 residues in the CDR3. The CDR3 DNA sequence: TGTGCCAGCAGTCCCGCCGGCCAGGCCTACGAGCAGTACTTC. Translating gives CASSPAGQAYEQYF.

This clone has just one count. The CDR3 bases are TGCGCCAGCTTATCATATAGCGGCCCCCGCTCCTACAATGAGCAGTTCTTC. It is translated as CASLSYSGPRSYNEQFF. The V gene is TRBV23-1, the J gene TRBJ2-1; a weak D match, TRBD2 (6 bases). TRBV23-1 is flagged as an ORF with uncertain function. The CDR3 consists of 17 residues. Deletions cut 8 bases from V and 0 bases from J, with 20 bases between.

The CDR3 nucleotides are TGTGCCAGCAGCCCTATCGTTGGGGGACAGTCAGATACGCAGTATTTT. Translated, it gives CASSPIVGGQSDTQYF. J is TRBJ2-3 and V is TRBV7-9; the match to TRBD1 covers 7 bases. Per the germline V gene, CDR1 is SEHNR and CDR2 is FQNEAQ (reference sequence). This CDR3 comprises 16 residues. V shed 5 bases and J 4 bases; nucleotides not matched to a gene: 12.

This clone has just a few counts. In DNA form, the CDR3 reads TGTGCCAGCAGTCCCATTAGGGGGCAGGATAGCTATGGCTACACCTTC. Residues: CASSPIRGQDSYGYTF. V is TRBV28 and J is TRBJ1-2; 7 bases map to TRBD1. This CDR3 has 16 amino acids. Losses at the gene ends were 5 bases for V and 4 bases for J; bases not matched to a gene: 13. Looked up from germline, CDR1 is MDHEN and CDR2 is SYDVKM.

The V gene is TRBV27, the J gene TRBJ2-7; 8 nucleotides line up with TRBD1. The V gene end was trimmed by 4 bases and the J gene end by 0 bases; junction bases not matched to a gene: 2. The germline gives CDR1 MNHEY, CDR2 SMNVEV (reference sequence). This CDR3 is 14 amino acids long. The CDR3 loop reads CASSWDRSSYEQYF. CDR3 sequence (DNA): TGTGCCAGCAGTTGGGACAGGAGCTCCTACGAGCAGTACTTC.

V gene TRBV21-1 combines with J gene TRBJ2-7; the D call in the table, TRBD1, was not verified against the DNA. TRBV21-1 is reported as a pseudogene. The CDR3 is 23 residues long. CDR3 DNA: TGTGCCAGCAGCAAATGTAGTTGGGACAGGGGCATCGGTGGACGGGAGAACATGTACGAGCAGTACTTC. Protein product: CASSKCSWDRGIGGRENMYEQYF.

The chain has TRBV29-1 and TRBJ1-2; 9 nucleotides agree with TRBD1. The junction had 18 bases not matched to a gene; V was cut back by 6 bases and J by 4 bases. Germline CDR1 and CDR2: SQVTM and ANQGSEA. The CDR3 is 17 amino acids. The CDR3 reads CSVGRGQGSGVAYGYTF. For the CDR3, the DNA is TGCAGCGTCGGGAGAGGACAGGGGAGTGGTGTTGCCTATGGCTACACCTTC. The whole variable domain, remainder taken from reference TRBV29-1 and TRBJ1-2, is SAVISQKPSRDICQRGTSLTIQCQVDSQVTMMFWYRQQPGQSLTLIATANQGSEATYESGFVIDKFPISRPNLTFSTLTVSNMSPEDSSIYLCSVGRGQGSGVAYGYTFGSGTRLTVV.

The chain employs TRBV15 and TRBJ2-7; 8 bases fit TRBD1. Germline V gene lookup returns CDR1 LNHNV and CDR2 YYDKDF (reference sequence). J was trimmed by 3 bases and V by 3 bases; bases with no gene match: 7. The CDR3 totals 15 residues. CDR3 coding DNA: TGTGCCACCAGCAGTTCCGCAACAGGGGGCTACGAGCAGTACTTC. Its translation: CATSSSATGGYEQYF.

The chain combines TRBV27 with TRBJ2-7; D might be TRBD1 (6 bases). V gave up 3 bases and J gave up 3 bases, with 12 bases separating them. The germline CDR1 and CDR2 sequences are MNHEY and SMNVEV (reference sequence). The CDR3 runs 14 residues. The CDR3 region has the DNA TGTGCCAGCAGTTTGTCACAGGGATTCTACGAGCAGTACTTC. It yields the protein CASSLSQGFYEQYF.

This clone was counted once. Lacking the conserved final phenylalanine or tryptophan, this CDR3 likely reflects a read error. The chain couples TRBV6-6 to TRBJ1-5, with 10 bases that match TRBD1. This CDR3 contains 16 residues. The J segment lost 7 bases and the V segment lost 0 bases, leaving 6 bases of the junction unmatched. Germline CDR1 reads MNHNY; CDR2 reads SVGAGI (reference sequence). The CDR3 loop reads CASSYSTGTGDQPQHV. Here the CDR3 DNA reads TGTGCCAGCAGTTACTCGACCGGGACAGGGGACCAGCCCCAGCATGTT.

The gene calls are TRBV7-2 and TRBJ2-1; 11 bases align to TRBD2. With 5 bases clipped from V and 7 bases from J, the junction kept 10 bases outside the gene matches. The CDR3 loop spans 16 amino acids. From germline, CDR1 is SGHTA and CDR2 FQGNSA. CDR3 bases: TGTGCCAGCAGCCCCACCCCGGGACTAGCGGTGAATGAGCAGTTCTTC. Amino acids: CASSPTPGLAVNEQFF. The full variable domain, in which reference TRBV7-2 and TRBJ2-1 provide the parts outside the CDR3, is GAGVSQSPSNKVTEKGKDVELRCDPISGHTALYWYRQSLGQGLEFLIYFQGNSAPDKSGLPSDRFSAERTGGSVSTLTIQRTQQEDSAVYLCASSPTPGLAVNEQFFGPGTRLTVL.

V usage is TRBV15 and J usage is TRBJ1-1, with D perhaps matching TRBD1 (5 bases). The V and J ends lost 1 base and 1 base respectively, with 7 bases between them. This CDR3 comprises 14 residues. Germline V gives CDR1 LNHNV, CDR2 YYDKDF (reference sequence). The CDR3 region is CATSRGQQNTEAFF. In DNA form, the CDR3 reads TGTGCCACCAGCAGAGGACAGCAGAACACTGAAGCTTTCTTT. The full variable domain, in which reference TRBV15 and TRBJ1-1 provide the parts outside the CDR3, is DAMVIQNPRYQVTQFGKPVTLSCSQTLNHNVMYWYQQKSSQAPKLLFHYYDKDFNNEADTPDNFQSRRPNTSFCFLDIRSPGLGDTAMYLCATSRGQQNTEAFFGQGTRLTVV.

The chain combines TRBV28 with TRBJ2-3; tentatively, D is TRBD1 (5 bases). V lost 5 bases to trimming and J lost 4 bases, with 22 bases between them. Germline CDR1 MDHEN, CDR2 SYDVKM. This CDR3 has 17 residues. For the CDR3, the DNA is TGTGCCAGCAGTGGGGCCGAAGCCCATCCATCGGCAGATACGCAGTATTTT. This sequence encodes CASSGAEAHPSADTQYF.

The count of this clone is one. The chain uses TRBV19 and TRBJ2-1; 12 bases match TRBD1. This CDR3 comprises 15 residues. Losses at the gene ends were 6 bases for V and 7 bases for J; bases not matched to a gene: 7. From germline, CDR1 is LNHDA and CDR2 SQIVND (reference sequence). CDR3 residues: CASRSPGQGANEQFF. The CDR3 coding sequence is TGTGCCAGTAGATCTCCGGGACAGGGGGCGAATGAGCAGTTCTTC.

This chain connects TRBV6-1 to TRBJ1-1; D possibly corresponds to TRBD1 (5 bases). The V and J ends lost 3 bases and 0 bases respectively, with 14 bases between them. From germline, CDR1 is MNHNS and CDR2 SASEGT. This CDR3 has 16 residues. CDR3 loop: CASSDDLVRVNTEAFF. The CDR3 DNA reads as TGTGCCAGCAGTGACGATCTGGTCAGGGTGAACACTGAAGCTTTCTTT.